This TCR beta chain comes out of a study of cytotoxic CD8 clonotypes in ibrutinib-treated CLL. Study-wide context: Outcomes included some 24 partial and 2 complete responses; after median approximately 70 months, roughly 14 stayed remitted and 12 progressed.

Extraction of roughly 2 micrograms of genomic DNA from cryopreserved PBMCs supplied material for TCR beta libraries. Measured with immunoSEQ multiplex PCR; TCRdb has only the in-frame clones, and not every one. The table lists 250,000 to 350,000 clones, 65% to 85% of them singletons, with about 5% in the top ten. The clonotype was recovered from a human donor with chronic lymphocytic leukemia. The sample was PBMCs, taken at disease progression, from a patient treated with ibrutinib.

This CDR3 is CASSYSEMNTEAFF. Here the CDR3 DNA reads TGTGCCAGCAGTTACTCGGAGATGAACACTGAAGCTTTCTTT. J is TRBJ1-1 and V is TRBV6-5, with D unclear. V was shortened by 0 bases and J by 0 bases, with 5 bases between the two germline ends. Germline V gives CDR1 MNHEY, CDR2 SVGAGI. This CDR3 contains 14 residues.